The clone carrying this TCR beta chain came up many times. Its cognate antigen is unknown. TCRdb processed the multiplex PCR reads anew with MiXCR; each CDR3 protein has one entry. Among 290,000 or so distinct CDR3 sequences listed, over 25% were seen once. Trimming took 4 bases from V and 0 from J, leaving 7 bases between them. This CDR3 contains 13 residues. The germline V gene has CDR1 ENHRY and CDR2 SYGVKD. The lymph nodes were axillary draining lymph nodes from breast cancer patients. The source of the sample is a study of breast tumors, draining lymph nodes, adjacent tissues. Study-wide findings and caveats: Findings are consistent with lymph node origin and intratumoral expansion of most tumor T cells. Tumor repertoires ranked between lymph nodes and nontumor tissue in diversity, with V and J gene preferences. Tumor T cell lymph node origin was a supported hypothesis, not proven. Tumor and nontumor repertoires were significantly more similar in luminal-like than in basal-like breast cancer.

The rearrangement uses TRBV10-3 and TRBJ2-7, with unresolved D. The source of this sequence is a female donor with breast cancer. Some clones in this sample may be carry-over from other donors' samples. Sequencing was performed on axillary lymph node tissue. CDR3 in amino acids: CAISGPSSYEQYF. The CDR3, as DNA: TGTGCCATCAGTGGGCCAAGCTCCTACGAGCAGTACTTC.